This is a list of T cell receptor beta chains from one sample in a study of blood T cell repertoires in COVID-19. Repertoires were generated with immunoSEQ multiplex PCR, while TCRdb's copy carries only in-frame clones and drops some. The sample has 180,000 or so clones; roughly 80% are singletons. Sequenced material: peripheral blood. These TCRs come from a woman between 65 and 79 years old with COVID-19, enrolled during active disease. Both conserved end residues are part of each CDR3. D genes are given only for firm matches. A clone size is listed for some rows: how often the clone was seen (once, few, many), or a class if it is expanded.

TRBD2,once,TRBJ2-3,13,TRBV10-2,TGCGCCAGCAGAAGCGGGGGGAGCGATACGCAGTATTTT,CASRSGGSDTQYF
TRBD1,-,TRBJ1-2,14,TRBV18,TGTGCCAGCTCACCACCCCGGACAGGCTATGGCTACACCTTC,CASSPPRTGYGYTF
-,-,TRBJ2-3,15,TRBV3-1/TRBV3-2,TGTGCCAGCAGCCAAGATGTGGGGCAGACAGATACGCAGTATTTT,CASSQDVGQTDTQYF
-,few,TRBJ2-5,17,TRBV2,TGTGCCAGCAGTCCCCCTAGGAAAGGACTAATTCAAGAGACCCAGTACTTC,CASSPPRKGLIQETQYF
-,-,TRBJ1-1,12,TRBV6-6,TGTGCCAGCAGTTACTCGACAGATGAAGCTTTCTTT,CASSYSTDEAFF
-,few,TRBJ1-1,14,TRBV7-2,TGTGCCAGCAGCTTACGGGGGGGCTACACTGAAGCTTTCTTT,CASSLRGGYTEAFF
TRBD1,-,TRBJ2-1,13,TRBV3-1/TRBV3-2,TGTGCCAGCAGCGCCACGACAGGGGTAGAGCAGTTCTTC,CASSATTGVEQFF
-,-,TRBJ1-1,13,TRBV5-1,TGCGCCAGCAGCTTGGTCAGGAACACTGAAGCTTTCTTT,CASSLVRNTEAFF
TRBD2,-,TRBJ2-1,14,TRBV9,TGTGCCAGCAGTTTAGCGGGATGGGACAATGAGCAGTTCTTC,CASSLAGWDNEQFF
-,-,TRBJ1-2,15,TRBV24-1,TGTGCCACCAGTTTCGGGGGGGCTGCTGACTATGGCTACACCTTC,CATSFGGAADYGYTF
-,-,TRBJ1-5,14,TRBV2,TGTGCCAGCAGTTCCGGGGGTGGCAATCAGCCCCAGCATTTT,CASSSGGGNQPQHF
-,medium-sized,TRBJ1-5,15,TRBV2,TGTGCCAGCAGTGACGCGGCACGACCCGGTCAGCCCCAGCATTTT,CASSDAARPGQPQHF